This entry features one T cell receptor beta chain sequence. Germline assignment: CDR1 DFQATT and CDR2 SNEGSKA (reference sequence). This CDR3 is built from 13 residues. With V trimmed by 3 bases and J by 6 bases, 4 bases remained unmatched. These data are taken from a study of blood T cell repertoires in COVID-19. Study-level information: The United States, Italy and Spain provided the acute and convalescent COVID-19 samples. From T cells, B-cell-depleted T cells, or PBMCs came the material, which was cDNA or gDNA.

Per the study methods: Amplification with reference gene primers provided the estimates of nucleated cell counts. Clones were read by immunoSEQ multiplex PCR, and TCRdb kept only the in-frame ones, dropping some. Clone size and the V and J calls come from that table; the DNA yielded D and trimming. The data show more than 95,000 clones, with approximately 81% seen just once and roughly 5% held by the top ten. The clonotype originates from a man aged 55-75 years with acute or convalescent COVID-19. The genes are TRBV20-1 and TRBJ1-2; 10 positions match TRBD1. Input material: peripheral blood. CDR3 nucleotides: TGCAGTGCTAGTCGGGACAGGGGTGATGGCTACACCTTC. It encodes CSASRDRGDGYTF.